This is a list of T cell receptor beta chains from one sample in a study of response to subunit inactivated influenza vaccine. TCRdb processed the RT-PCR reads anew with MiXCR; each CDR3 protein has one entry. In the table there are 700,000 to 900,000 distinct CDR3 sequences, about 20% of which are singletons. The material sequenced was PBMCs from blood, taken about 5 days after vaccination. Receptor source: a man aged 45-65 years who received an inactivated influenza vaccine. Each CDR3 is given with its conserved first and last residue. Fields, in order: CDR3 length, D gene, J gene, V gene, clone size, CDR3 DNA, CDR3 protein. A D gene is named only where the DNA matches it firmly. Expanded clones get a size class; other rows say once, few or many, or leave the size out.

16 . TRBJ2-4 TRBV12-3/TRBV12-4 . TGTGCCAGCAGTTTAGGTTTCTCAGGGCTCGGAAACATTCAGTACTTC CASSLGFSGLGNIQYF
18 . TRBJ2-7 TRBV11-2 few TGTGCCAGCAGCTTAGTTCTCTTCGGAGCGCCTAGCTCCTACGAGCAGTACTTC CASSLVLFGAPSSYEQYF
14 TRBD1 TRBJ1-1 TRBV3-1 . TGTGCCAGCAGGCGAACAGGGGGAGGCACTGAAGCTTTCTTT CASRRTGGGTEAFF
16 . TRBJ2-4 TRBV12-2 . TGTGCAAGTCGCGACCGACAGTTGCTAGCCAAAAACATTCAGTACTTC CASRDRQLLAKNIQYF
14 TRBD2 TRBJ2-1 TRBV12-3/TRBV12-4 . TGTGCCAGCAGTTCAGCGGGGGCCAACAATGAGCAGTTCTTC CASSSAGANNEQFF
13 . TRBJ1-2 TRBV12-3/TRBV12-4 few TGTGCCAGCAGTTTTGGGACGGGGATCGGCTACACCTTC CASSFGTGIGYTF
16 . TRBJ2-7 TRBV9 few TGTGCCAGCAGCCCGCAAACTCGACAGGTACCCTACGAGCAGTACTTC CASSPQTRQVPYEQYF
14 . TRBJ2-7 TRBV25-1 . TGTGCCAGCAGTCCCACCGGCGTGACCTACGAGCAGTACTTC CASSPTGVTYEQYF
17 TRBD2 TRBJ2-3 TRBV20-1 few TGCAGTGCTAGAGATTACGGCGGGGGGGCTGACACAGATACGCAGTATTTT CSARDYGGGADTDTQYF
18 . TRBJ2-3 TRBV11-2 . TGTGCCAGCAGCTTTCCCATTTCAGGGGATACTAGCACAGATACGCAGTATTTT CASSFPISGDTSTDTQYF
16 TRBD1 TRBJ2-1 TRBV5-5 . TGTGCCAGCAGCTTGGTGGGGCAGGGGGCTGGTAATGAGCAGTTCTTC CASSLVGQGAGNEQFF
12 . TRBJ2-7 TRBV3-1 few TGTGCCAGCAGCCAATTGACCGACGAGCAGTACTTC CASSQLTDEQYF
15 TRBD1 TRBJ2-3 TRBV10-3 . TGTGCCATCAGTAAGGACAGGGCGAGCACAGATACGCAGTATTTT CAISKDRASTDTQYF
17 TRBD2 TRBJ2-1 TRBV4-1 few TGCGCCAGCAGCCGGCATCTAGCGGGGAGGTCCTACAATGAGCAGTTCTTC CASSRHLAGRSYNEQFF
15 TRBD2 TRBJ2-1 TRBV9 . TGTGCCAGCAGCGTCTCCGGGACTAGCAGGAATGAGCAGTTCTTC CASSVSGTSRNEQFF